Listed below are T cell receptor beta chains from one sample, sequenced in a study of blood T cells in healthy people across ages. MiXCR, run by TCRdb on the 5' RACE reads, gives a single entry per CDR3 protein. The table has approximately 800,000 distinct CDR3 sequences, approximately 24% seen once. These data also featured in a second study, about T cells of mothers and their children.

The specimen sequenced was blood. These receptors all come from a boy aged 5-17 years in good health. Both conserved end residues are part of each CDR3. The order of the fields is CDR3 DNA, CDR3 protein, clone size, J gene, D gene, V gene. The D gene is left open where the match is weak. Not all rows give a size; the values are once, few, many and, for expanded clones, a class.

TGCAGCGTTTTAGCGAGATCGTATGGCTACACCTTC | CSVLARSYGYTF | NA | TRBJ1-2 | NA | TRBV29-1
TGTGCCATCAGTGAATCCGGGACAGGGGGTGAAAAACTGTTTTTT | CAISESGTGGEKLFF | NA | TRBJ1-4 | TRBD1 | TRBV10-3
TGTGCCAGCAGCCCCCCCCTGAACACTGAAGCTTTCTTT | CASSPPLNTEAFF | NA | TRBJ1-1 | NA | TRBV12-3/TRBV12-4
TGCAGCGTTGATGAGAGGGGGCGGATCAATGAGCAGTTCTTC | CSVDERGRINEQFF | few | TRBJ2-1 | TRBD1 | TRBV29-1
TGCGCCAGCAGCTTCCAGGAGTATACCGAGCAGTACTTC | CASSFQEYTEQYF | few | TRBJ2-7 | NA | TRBV5-1
TGTGCCAGCAGCCCCCGCGGGTATCTGACAGATACGCAGTATTTT | CASSPRGYLTDTQYF | few | TRBJ2-3 | NA | TRBV7-9
TGTGCCAGCAGTACCTATACTGGGACAGCCCACAAAAACATTCAGTACTTC | CASSTYTGTAHKNIQYF | NA | TRBJ2-4 | TRBD1 | TRBV28
TGTGCCAGCAGTGATACCGGGACAGGGGTCGAGACCCAGTACTTC | CASSDTGTGVETQYF | few | TRBJ2-5 | TRBD1 | TRBV25-1
TGTGCCAGTTCGGGGTCTCTGTACAATGAGCAGTTCTTC | CASSGSLYNEQFF | few | TRBJ2-1 | NA | TRBV9
TGTGCCAGCAGGGATCCTCGTGTAGAGCTCGCCTACGAGCAGTACTTC | CASRDPRVELAYEQYF | NA | TRBJ2-7 | NA | TRBV2
TGTGCCAGCAGCTACCAGACACCTTACGGCACAGATACGCAGTATTTT | CASSYQTPYGTDTQYF | NA | TRBJ2-3 | NA | TRBV5-5
TGTGCCAGCAGTTGGGCCCCAGGGGAAAAACTGTTTTTT | CASSWAPGEKLFF | many | TRBJ1-4 | NA | TRBV6-5
TGTGCCAGCAGCCAAGAGAGTAGCGGGGACCAAGAGACCCAGTACTTC | CASSQESSGDQETQYF | few | TRBJ2-5 | TRBD2 | TRBV3-1
TGTGCCAGCAGTTTTAAGAGGGTTCCCCCCTACAATGAGCAGTTCTTC | CASSFKRVPPYNEQFF | NA | TRBJ2-1 | NA | TRBV28
TGTGCCAGCAGCATCACAGGGGTCAGCATGAACACTGAAGCTTTCTTT | CASSITGVSMNTEAFF | NA | TRBJ1-1 | TRBD1 | TRBV7-9
TGTGCCAGCAGCCGAAATAGCGGGGCCTCCTACGAGCAGTACTTC | CASSRNSGASYEQYF | NA | TRBJ2-7 | TRBD2 | TRBV3-1
TGTGCCAGCAGCCTCACAGAGTGGGCCGGGGAGCTGTTTTTT | CASSLTEWAGELFF | few | TRBJ2-2 | NA | TRBV7-2
TGCGCCAGCAGCTTGGCAGGGGGCCCTTCCGATGAGCAGTTCTTC | CASSLAGGPSDEQFF | NA | TRBJ2-1 | TRBD1 | TRBV5-1
TGTGCTAGTGGTTTGGCAACAGGGCAGTCCTATGGCTACACCTTC | CASGLATGQSYGYTF | NA | TRBJ1-2 | NA | TRBV12-5
TGTGCCGGCAGCCAAGGAGACAGGGGGGAGACCCAGTACTTC | CAGSQGDRGETQYF | once | TRBJ2-5 | TRBD1 | TRBV4-2
TGTGCCAGTACCGAGACTCGTAGCTCCTACAATGAGCAGTTCTTC | CASTETRSSYNEQFF | NA | TRBJ2-1 | NA | TRBV3-1
TGTGCCAGCAGCACGGGACTAAACACAGATACGCAGTATTTT | CASSTGLNTDTQYF | NA | TRBJ2-3 | TRBD2 | TRBV7-2
TGTGCCAGCAGCTCGCGGAGGAGGGGGCACACAGATACGCAGTATTTT | CASSSRRRGHTDTQYF | NA | TRBJ2-3 | NA | TRBV3-1
TGTGCCAGCAGTTTCAACGGGCTTAATGAAAAACTGTTTTTT | CASSFNGLNEKLFF | NA | TRBJ1-4 | NA | TRBV12-3/TRBV12-4
TGTGCCAGCAGCTTGGACTTTCCCCTAAACTACAATGAGCAGTTCTTC | CASSLDFPLNYNEQFF | NA | TRBJ2-1 | NA | TRBV5-5
TGCAGTGCTGCTGTGCCCGGGGGCGGGTTTGGAGGTAGCGAGCAGTACTTC | CSAAVPGGGFGGSEQYF | NA | TRBJ2-7 | NA | TRBV20-1
TGTGCCAGCAGCCCCCGGGATCCAAGCTACGGGCAGTACTTC | CASSPRDPSYGQYF | few | TRBJ2-7 | NA | TRBV3-1
TGTGCCAGCACCCCGACTAGTCTGGTCCACGAGCAGTACTTC | CASTPTSLVHEQYF | NA | TRBJ2-7 | NA | TRBV12-3/TRBV12-4
TGTGCCAGCAGTTACACCGTAGGGAATGAGCAGTTCTTC | CASSYTVGNEQFF | few | TRBJ2-1 | NA | TRBV6-2/TRBV6-3
TGCGCCAGCAGCGTTAAGCCGGGCCAGGTGAATACTGAAGCTTTCTTT | CASSVKPGQVNTEAFF | few | TRBJ1-1 | NA | TRBV4-1
TGCAGTGCTCCCTCGAGAGCTGTCCCAGATACGCAGTATTTT | CSAPSRAVPDTQYF | NA | TRBJ2-3 | NA | TRBV20-1
TGCGCCAGCACGGGGGCGGGGGGGGAAAATGAGCAGTTCTTC | CASTGAGGENEQFF | NA | TRBJ2-1 | TRBD2 | TRBV4-1
TGTGCCAGCAGTGGGCTGGGTCCGGCAGGGGAGACCCAGTACTTC | CASSGLGPAGETQYF | NA | TRBJ2-5 | NA | TRBV25-1
TGTGCCAGCAGTCTCGCGCCCAGGGCAAACACCATATATTTT | CASSLAPRANTIYF | few | TRBJ1-3 | NA | TRBV6-5